These 20 T cell receptor beta chains originate from one sample sequenced in a study of blood T cell repertoires in COVID-19. The method was immunoSEQ multiplex PCR; TCRdb's version includes in-frame clones alone and lacks a portion of them. The table lists 250,000 or so clones, 70% to 90% of them singletons. The sample was PBMCs or T cells enriched from blood (not recorded which). The receptors here all came from a woman in her thirties with acute COVID-19.

V usage is TRBV28 and J usage is TRBJ1-1; 8 positions match TRBD1. This CDR3 contains 13 residues. Germline CDR1 and CDR2: MDHEN and SYDVKM. V lost 10 bases, J lost 5 bases, and 9 bases stayed unmatched. The CDR3 nucleotides are TGTGCCATCACCGGGACAGGCGGGACTGAAGCTTTCTTT. This gives the protein CAITGTGGTEAFF.

The table lists this clone with a count of one. CDR3 in amino acids: CASSLGREGLNEKLFF. The CDR3 DNA reads as TGTGCCAGCAGCTTAGGCAGGGAGGGACTGAATGAAAAACTGTTTTTT. The chain carries TRBV7-8 and TRBJ1-4; TRBD1 is a possible D gene (5 bases). The CDR3 loop spans 16 amino acids. With 1 base removed from V and 5 bases from J, the gap between germline ends came to 14 bases. Germline assignment: CDR1 SGHVS and CDR2 FQNEAQ.

The chain carries TRBV7-9 and TRBJ2-7; TRBD1 is a possible D gene (6 bases). Germline CDR1 is SEHNR and CDR2 is FQNEAQ (reference sequence). The CDR3 totals 13 residues. Trimming pared 0 bases from V and 5 bases from J, leaving 8 bases between. The CDR3 spells CASSLATGNEQYF. The CDR3 DNA is TGTGCCAGCAGCTTAGCTACAGGGAACGAGCAGTACTTC. Filled out from reference TRBV7-9 and TRBJ2-7, the complete variable domain reads DTGVSQNPRHKITKRGQNVTFRCDPISEHNRLYWYRQTLGQGPEFLTYFQNEAQLEKSRLLSDRFSAERPKGSFSTLEIQRTEQGDSAMYLCASSLATGNEQYFGPGTRLTVT.

With respect to this clone: The junction shows a germline mismatch at one end, possibly a read error. The rearrangement uses TRBV7-7 and TRBJ1-4, with TRBD1 identical over 8 bases. This CDR3 contains 17 residues. CDR1 SSHAT and CDR2 FNYEAQ come from the germline V gene (reference sequence). CDR3 amino acids: CASSPGQGVLDNEKLFF. CDR3 sequence (DNA): TGTGCTAGCAGCCCAGGACAGGGAGTCCTCGATAATGAAAAACTGTTTTTT.

The rearrangement links TRBV5-1 to TRBJ2-2; 7 bases agree with TRBD1. The CDR3 covers 14 residues. The V gene's germline CDR1 is SGHRS and CDR2 YFSETQ. The trim removed 4 bases at V and 6 bases at J, leaving 6 bases unmatched. The CDR3 is CASSPTGFPGELFF. CDR3 bases: TGCGCCAGCAGCCCGACAGGGTTCCCCGGGGAGCTGTTTTTT.

This clone has just one count. This chain connects TRBV30 to TRBJ1-5, with D perhaps matching TRBD1 (6 bases). CDR3 length: 16 amino acids. Germline V lookup: CDR1 GTSNPN, CDR2 SVGIG (reference sequence). Trimming cost V 0 bases and J 4 bases, with 16 bases left between them. The CDR3 bases are TGTGCCTGGAGTGTACGGGACATCCTAGGAAATCAGCCCCAGCATTTT. Its translation is CAWSVRDILGNQPQHF. The variable domain in full, completed from reference TRBV30 and TRBJ1-5, reads SQTIHQWPATLVQPVGSPLSLECTVEGTSNPNLYWYRQAAGRGLQLLFYSVGIGQISSEVPQNLSASRPQDRQFILSSKKLLLSDSGFYLCAWSVRDILGNQPQHFGDGTRLSIL.

The chain is built from TRBV5-1 and TRBJ2-7; perhaps TRBD1 as D (6 bases). V was clipped by 5 bases and J by 2 bases, with 11 bases between them. The germline gives CDR1 SGHRS, CDR2 YFSETQ. This CDR3 has 13 residues. The CDR3 region has the DNA TGCGCCAGCAGGGCCAACAGGGCCTACGAGCAGTACTTC. This encodes CASRANRAYEQYF.

The V call is TRBV5-1, the J call TRBJ2-7; D unclear. Germline V CDR1 and CDR2: SGHRS, YFSETQ. The V and J ends lost 3 bases and 1 base respectively, with 8 bases between them. The CDR3 has 13 residues. CDR3 amino acids: CASSSDTSYEQYF. CDR3 DNA: TGCGCCAGCAGCTCTGACACTTCCTACGAGCAGTACTTC.

J is TRBJ2-7 and V is TRBV19, with 9 positions matching TRBD1. Germline assignment: CDR1 LNHDA and CDR2 SQIVND (reference sequence). This CDR3 contains 15 residues. The J segment lost 1 base and the V segment lost 5 bases, leaving 6 bases of the junction unmatched. The CDR3 loop is CASSDRTGASYEQYF. The CDR3 coding sequence is TGTGCCAGTAGTGACCGGACAGGGGCATCCTACGAGCAGTACTTC. The variable domain in full, completed from reference TRBV19 and TRBJ2-7, reads DGGITQSPKYLFRKEGQNVTLSCEQNLNHDAMYWYRQDPGQGLRLIYYSQIVNDFQKGDIAEGYSVSREKKESFPLTVTSAQKNPTAFYLCASSDRTGASYEQYFGPGTRLTVT.

The V gene is TRBV19, the J gene TRBJ2-5; 7 bases match TRBD1. Germline assignment: CDR1 LNHDA and CDR2 SQIVND (reference sequence). Trimming at V came to 2 bases and at J to 5 bases, leaving 8 bases not matched to a gene. The CDR3 has 15 amino acids. The CDR3 DNA sequence: TGTGCCAGTAGTATATATGGACAGGCGGAGGAGACCCAGTACTTC. It encodes CASSIYGQAEETQYF.

The chain has TRBV7-9 and TRBJ2-3; possible D gene TRBD2, 5 bases. The germline CDR1 and CDR2 sequences are SEHNR and FQNEAQ (reference sequence). The CDR3 consists of 17 residues. V lost 0 bases and J lost 3, with 16 bases in between. The CDR3 coding sequence is TGTGCCAGCAGCTTAGCGCTAGCTCAAAGGAGTACAGATACGCAGTATTTT. Its translation is CASSLALAQRSTDTQYF.

Only one count was recorded for this clone. This chain joins TRBV18 and TRBJ2-1, with D possibly TRBD2 on 6 matching bases. V lost 0 bases and J 4 bases, leaving 28 bases between the germline ends. The CDR3 extends over 21 amino acids. Per the germline V gene, CDR1 is KGHSH and CDR2 is LQKENI. The CDR3 nucleotides read TGTGCCAGCTCACCACCGGGCGTTACAGTCGTTGGCCGGGAGACTTACAATGAGCAGTTCTTC. Its translation: CASSPPGVTVVGRETYNEQFF.

The genes are TRBV5-6 and TRBJ1-5; 7 bases align to TRBD1. J was trimmed by 4 bases and V by 3 bases; bases with no gene match: 7. The germline CDR1 and CDR2 sequences are SGHDT and YYEEEE. This CDR3 spans 15 amino acids. The CDR3 region is CASSSGTVFNQPQHF. DNA for the CDR3: TGTGCCAGCAGCTCCGGGACAGTCTTTAATCAGCCCCAGCATTTT.

V gene TRBV4-2 combines with J gene TRBJ2-7, with TRBD2 as a possible D gene (6 bases). The V gene lost 4 bases and the J gene lost 0 bases, with 10 bases spanning the gap. The CDR3 has 14 amino acids. Germline CDR1 is LGHNA and CDR2 is YNFKEQ. The CDR3 spells CASSPLGGSYEQYF. CDR3 sequence (DNA): TGTGCCAGCAGCCCCCTGGGGGGCTCCTACGAGCAGTACTTC.

The CDR3 sequence is CASSGPGQGAVKNSYEQYF. The CDR3 coding sequence is TGCGCCAGCAGTGGACCGGGACAGGGGGCTGTGAAAAACTCCTACGAGCAGTACTTC. This rearrangement joins TRBV10-1 to TRBJ2-7, with 12 positions matching TRBD1. The CDR3 runs 19 residues. Unmatched junction bases numbered 13, after V lost 4 bases and J lost 0 bases. Germline CDR1 and CDR2: WNHNN and SYGVQD (reference sequence).

The chain has TRBV9 and TRBJ2-3; 9 bases match TRBD2. Germline V CDR1 and CDR2: SGDLS, YYNGEE. This CDR3 contains 15 residues. Germline trimming cut 3 bases from V and 0 bases from J; bases unmatched to any gene: 2. CDR3 nucleotides: TGTGCCAGCAGCGCTAGCGGGACTAGCACAGATACGCAGTATTTT. This codes for CASSASGTSTDTQYF.

For this clone: Other DNA sequences in this specimen translate into the identical CDR3. The chain uses TRBV28 and TRBJ1-2; D call uncertain. CDR3 size: 12 residues. Trimming took off 1 base at V and 4 bases at J, with 4 bases between the two ends. Germline CDR1 and CDR2: MDHEN and SYDVKM. This CDR3 reads CASSLSGYGYTF. Here the CDR3 DNA reads TGTGCCAGCAGTTTATCGGGCTATGGCTACACCTTC.

CDR3 sequence: CASSLGGSSYEQYF. CDR3 bases: TGTGCCAGCAGTTTGGGGGGGAGCTCCTACGAGCAGTACTTC. V gene TRBV27 combines with J gene TRBJ2-7, with 7 bases aligning to TRBD2. This CDR3 comprises 14 residues. The germline CDR1 and CDR2 sequences are MNHEY and SMNVEV (reference sequence). Trimming cost V 3 bases and J 0 bases; bases outside gene matches: 2.

V and J are TRBV28 and TRBJ2-5, with 9 nucleotides matching TRBD1. Germline V gene lookup returns CDR1 MDHEN and CDR2 SYDVKM. CDR3 length equals 16 residues. The V gene end was trimmed by 5 bases and the J gene end by 2 bases; junction bases not matched to a gene: 9. The CDR3, as DNA: TGTGCCAGCAGTACTCCCCGGGACAGGGAGCAAGAGACCCAGTACTTC. This codes for CASSTPRDREQETQYF.

The CDR3 loop reads CASSLRIAGPLNEQFF. The CDR3 nucleotides read TGTGCCAGCAGTTTACGCATAGCGGGGCCTCTCAATGAGCAGTTCTTC. The V call is TRBV27, the J call TRBJ2-1, with 8 bases lining up with TRBD2. The germline gives CDR1 MNHEY, CDR2 SMNVEV (reference sequence). The CDR3 covers 16 residues. V gave up 2 bases and J gave up 6 bases; unmatched junction bases: 9.